This T cell receptor (beta chain) was recorded in a study of blood T cell repertoires in COVID-19. Study-wide background: Acute and convalescent COVID-19 specimens originated in the United States, Italy and Spain. Sources were T cells, B-cell-depleted T cells, or PBMCs; the material itself was cDNA or gDNA.

How the authors handled the data: Scientists estimated how many nucleated cells there were by amplifying reference gene primers. Assay used: immunoSEQ multiplex PCR; TCRdb lists only in-frame clones, some missing. V and J calls and clone size come straight from that table; D and trimming were deduced from the DNA. The top ten hold around 0.95% of the sample, which has approximately 500,000 clones, roughly nine tenths seen once. This clone appeared once. Followed longitudinally, the Seattle patients had been enrolled during active infection. This CDR3 has 12 residues. With V trimmed by 4 bases and J by 7 bases, 3 bases remained unmatched. Germline-derived CDR1 and CDR2 are SGHKS and YYEKEE (reference sequence).

The sample was peripheral blood. The clonotype was recovered from a man aged 18 to 30 with COVID-19, enrolled during active disease. The chain uses TRBV5-5 and TRBJ2-7; 9 positions match TRBD1. The CDR3 loop is CASSRTGEEQYF. For the CDR3, the DNA is TGTGCCAGCAGCCGGACAGGGGAAGAGCAGTACTTC. Complete variable domain (other parts from reference TRBV5-5 and TRBJ2-7): DAGVTQSPTHLIKTRGQQVTLRCSPISGHKSVSWYQQVLGQGPQFIFQYYEKEERGRGNFPDRFSARQFPNYSSELNVNALLLGDSALYLCASSRTGEEQYFGPGTRLTVT.